This T cell receptor beta chain is drawn from a study of T cell changes during pregnancy in multiple sclerosis. The repertoire was sequenced with immunoSEQ multiplex PCR; TCRdb's copy has only in-frame clones and lacks some. The sample records roughly 58,000 clones, approximately 94% being singletons. Trimming removed 1 base from V and 3 bases from J, with 18 bases in between. The CDR3 contains 17 residues. Germline V gene lookup returns CDR1 LGHNA and CDR2 YSLEER. The sequencing used CD8+ T cells from peripheral blood mononuclear cells, collected in the third trimester of pregnancy. J is TRBJ1-1 and V is TRBV4-3; a possible D gene is TRBD1 (6 bases). The clonotype comes from a female donor with multiple sclerosis, enrolled in a pregnancy study. CDR3 DNA sequence: TGCGCCAGCAGCCAAGGACCGCGAATGACAGGCTACACTGAAGCTTTCTTT. Translation gives CASSQGPRMTGYTEAFF.